This T cell receptor (beta chain) was obtained from a study of CD8+ T cells in alopecia areata (dated by TCRdb to the late 2010s). Regarding the study in general: The treated patients took part in an open-label pilot trial in which moderate-to-severe alopecia areata was treated with oral tofacitinib at 5 to 10 mg twice daily. Tofacitinib was given for 6 to 18 months, followed by 6 months of follow-up off drug to assess delayed response and recurrence. The SALT score, which quantifies the percentage of affected scalp surface area, was used to measure disease severity in treated patients. In both human patients and the C3H/HeJ mouse model, the study applied high-throughput TCRbeta sequencing to look at T cell clonal expansion in alopecia areata. Human TCRbeta sequencing covered scalp tissue and sorted CD4+ and CD8+ peripheral blood T cells from patchy and totalis/universalis alopecia areata patients and healthy controls. Tofacitinib-treated patients had biopsies at baseline and at 4 and 24 weeks of treatment, with a later scalp biopsy in several patients. Scalp clonality was compared among normal scalp (n=4), patchy alopecia areata scalp (n=8), and alopecia totalis/universalis scalp (n=8). RNA was extracted with the PAXgene miRNA kit for fixed scalp, the miRNeasy kit for PBMCs, and the RNeasy kit for mouse skin. immunoSEQ multiplex PCR using 35 Vbeta forward primers and 13 Jbeta reverse primers was used to amplify TCRbeta CDR3 regions. Overall study results and their limits: Resident alphabeta T cells in normal human skin are also sequenced, complicating scalp TCR repertoire analysis, unlike mouse skin dominated by gammadelta T cells. Many expanded lesional clones were found to persist in scalp and blood during tofacitinib treatment, and relapse after treatment cessation may be partly explained by this persistence. Lesional scalp, especially in alopecia totalis/universalis, showed higher clonality and more expanded CD8+ clones than normal scalp, suggesting antigenic drive. Shared TCR sequences between patients were less evident than in mice, which may be partly attributable to HLA diversity in the patient population. The treated cohort was small, with a single nonresponder, so links between baseline CD8+ expansion and response need larger studies. Tofacitinib significantly decreased scalp clonality and the number of expanded CD8+ clones among the top 100 scalp clones.

Measured from the cysteine to the phenylalanine, the CDR3 is 14 residues long. This entry keeps only the CDR3 DNA: 42 bases, framed from base 1. The germline V gene encodes CDR1 SGHRS and CDR2 YFSETQ. V is pruned by 4 bases and J by 5 bases, leaving 7 bases of the junction without a gene match. Interpreted using the paper, the time point label stands for: 4 weeks on oral tofacitinib. Explained via the paper, the treatment or condition label denotes: oral pan-JAK inhibitor, 5-10 mg twice daily. Lesional scalp punch biopsies and peripheral blood were collected from alopecia areata patients. PBMCs were isolated by density centrifugation and stained for CD3, CD4 and CD8, and CD4+ and CD8+ T cells were sorted on a FACSAria. The method behind the library was the immunoSEQ multiplex PCR assay. RNA was extracted from all samples and reverse transcribed into cDNA as template for TCR sequencing. First-strand cDNA was synthesized using SuperScript III with a 2:1 mix of oligo-dT and random hexamers. Amplification bias was assessed with a synthetic immune receptor repertoire, and residual bias was removed computationally. On the study's bioinformatics: Raw reads were preprocessed to remove errors, and CDR3 was defined by IMGT conventions from the conserved cysteine to phenylalanine. Clonality was calculated as 1 minus Shannon entropy normalized by log2 of the number of productive unique TCRs. Whether each scalp clone was CD4 or CD8 was inferred by checking scalp TCRbeta sequences against the CD4 and CD8 repertoires from sorted blood. TCRdb retrieved this table from immuneACCESS and kept in-frame rearrangements only. Not all clones are present; in checked studies, unresolved V genes account for under half, and no reason is known for the remainder. V, J and clone size are those of that table, while D and trimming were read from the DNA. This sample lists about 210,000 clones; about 57% were detected once. The ten largest clones represent around 1.6% of the sample.

This clone was seen only once. What antigen it recognizes has not been identified. Per-nucleotide qualities are absent, and no much larger clonotype sits a single base away. Material: CD4+ T cells sorted from blood, obtained at week 4, from a patient treated with tofacitinib. The sequence came from a human donor with alopecia areata. The chain is made from TRBV5-1 and TRBJ2-5; the central 8 bases match TRBD2. The CDR3 protein: CASSGLAMEETQYF. The DNA sequence reads TGCGCCAGCAGCGGACTAGCAATGGAGGAGACCCAGTACTTC.